The clone carrying this T cell receptor (beta chain) occurred once. Trimming removed 3 bases from V and 3 bases from J, with 17 bases in between. The CDR3 runs 16 residues. Germline V gene data show CDR1 as MGHDK and CDR2 as SYGVNS. Source study methods: Counts of nucleated cells, estimated from reference gene primer amplification, were obtained. TCRdb's table, derived via immunoSEQ multiplex PCR, lists solely in-frame clones and lacks some. V and J calls and clone size are given by that table; D and trimming were obtained from the DNA. Among roughly 320,000 clones, 85% to 90% were seen once, and the ten largest hold about 6%. These data originate in a study of blood T cell repertoires in COVID-19. About the research overall: COVID-19 samples collected from the United States, Italy and Spain covered acute and convalescent phases. T cells, B-cell-depleted T cells, or PBMCs supplied cDNA or gDNA.

Seattle patient enrollment occurred during active infection, with longitudinal follow-up thereafter. The genes are TRBV25-1 and TRBJ2-5, with a possible D match to TRBD1 (6 bases). The source material was peripheral blood. This receptor was taken from a woman between 45 and 65 years old with COVID-19, enrolled during active disease. The CDR3 sequence is CASSDRGHKLKETQYF. The CDR3, as DNA: TGTGCCAGCAGTGACAGGGGACACAAACTTAAAGAGACCCAGTACTTC.